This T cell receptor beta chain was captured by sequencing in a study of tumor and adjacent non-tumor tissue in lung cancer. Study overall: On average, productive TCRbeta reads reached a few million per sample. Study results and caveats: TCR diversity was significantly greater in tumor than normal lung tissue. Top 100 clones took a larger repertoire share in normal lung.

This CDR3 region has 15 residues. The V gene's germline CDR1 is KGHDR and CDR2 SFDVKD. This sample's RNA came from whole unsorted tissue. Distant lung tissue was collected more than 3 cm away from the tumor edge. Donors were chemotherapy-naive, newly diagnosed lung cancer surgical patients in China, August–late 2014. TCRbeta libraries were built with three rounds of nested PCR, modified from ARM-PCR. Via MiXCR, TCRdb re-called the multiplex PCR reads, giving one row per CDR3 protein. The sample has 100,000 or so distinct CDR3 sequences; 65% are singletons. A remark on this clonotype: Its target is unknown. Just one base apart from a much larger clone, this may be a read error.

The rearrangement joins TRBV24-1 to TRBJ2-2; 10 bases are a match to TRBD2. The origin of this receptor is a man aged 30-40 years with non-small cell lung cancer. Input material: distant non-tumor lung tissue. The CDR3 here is CATSDSGRDTWELFF. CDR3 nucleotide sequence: TGTGCCACCAGTGATAGCGGGAGGGACACCTGGGAGCTGTTTTTT.